The 2 T cell receptor beta chains below were found in one sample sequenced in a study of post-analysis software for immune sequencing data. Their cognate antigens are unknown. General study points: About five TRBV segments were more frequent in patients than controls; TRBV5-6, TRBV5-1 and TRBV20-1 belonged to this group.

Unique molecular identifiers tagged the TCR beta cDNA libraries. TCRdb re-called the PCR reads through MiXCR, storing one row per CDR3 protein. In the table there are a few hundred thousand distinct CDR3 sequences, less than 45% of which are singletons. The material sequenced was blood. The receptors originated from a girl between 5 and 17 years old with multiple sclerosis.

This clonotype was counted between two and nine times. The chain joins TRBV29-1 to TRBJ1-1; D uncertain. Germline CDR1 reads SQVTM; CDR2 reads ANQGSEA. Trimming pared 4 bases from V and 0 bases from J, leaving 9 bases between. This CDR3 is built from 13 residues. CDR3 nucleotides: TGCAGCGTTGGGAGAAGATTGAACACTGAAGCTTTCTTT. This sequence encodes CSVGRRLNTEAFF.

J is TRBJ2-5 and V is TRBV30; maybe TRBD1 (6 bases). Per the germline V gene, CDR1 is GTSNPN and CDR2 is SVGIG (reference sequence). V was cut by 5 bases and J by 3 bases, with 7 bases left in between. This CDR3 has 11 amino acids. CDR3 sequence: CAWGDKETQYF. The DNA of the CDR3 is TGTGCCTGGGGGGACAAAGAGACCCAGTACTTC.